What follows describes a single T cell receptor (beta chain). The antigen is unknown. From germline, CDR1 is MNHEY and CDR2 SMNVEV (reference sequence). The CDR3 covers 14 residues. Trimming removed 1 base from V and 6 bases from J, with 9 bases in between. The PCR used 60 Vbeta and 13 Jbeta primers. The method was immunoSEQ multiplex PCR; TCRdb's version includes in-frame clones alone and lacks a portion of them. The table has about 110,000 clones, 70% seen once. These data are taken from a study of cytomegalovirus exposure and HLA in healthy donors. The study, taken as a whole, reports: In a later analysis, TCR beta V- and J-gene trimming showed a link to a missense DCLRE1C variant.

The sequenced sample consisted of PBMCs. The sequence derives from a man in his forties or fifties in good health and CMV-seropositive. This rearrangement joins TRBV27 to TRBJ2-2; D gene uncertain. The CDR3 DNA reads as TGTGCCAGCAGTTTATGGGCAGGCGCCGGGGAGCTGTTTTTT. Its translation is CASSLWAGAGELFF.